One and the same sample provided the 29 T cell receptor beta chains below, sequenced in a study of response to subunit inactivated influenza vaccine. TCRdb reprocessed the RT-PCR reads via MiXCR and lists one record per CDR3 protein. The sample carries approximately 480,000 distinct CDR3 sequences, roughly 9.7% recorded once. The sequencing here drew on PBMCs from blood, taken 45 days after vaccination. All receptors derive from a middle-aged man who received an inactivated influenza vaccine.

This clonotype has just a few counts. CDR3 amino acids: CASSLEAGMTEAFF. CDR3 bases: TGCGCCAGCAGCTTGGAGGCAGGGATGACTGAAGCTTTCTTT. The V and J genes are TRBV5-1 and TRBJ1-1; D perhaps matches TRBD1 (5 bases). The V gene lost 0 bases and the J gene lost 5 bases, with 11 bases spanning the gap. The CDR3 covers 14 residues. CDR1 and CDR2 from the germline V gene are SGHRS and YFSETQ.

This clonotype was counted at least ten times. The J gene is TRBJ1-5, the V gene TRBV20-1; a weak D match, TRBD1 (6 bases). The germline CDR1 and CDR2 sequences are DFQATT and SNEGSKA (reference sequence). This CDR3 comprises 14 residues. The V and J ends lost 2 bases and 5 bases respectively, with 13 bases between them. For the CDR3, the DNA is TGCAGTGCTAGACCACACAGGGACTATCAGCCCCAGCATTTT. This codes for CSARPHRDYQPQHF.

The V and J genes are TRBV18 and TRBJ1-2; the D gene is possibly TRBD1 (6 bases). The V and J ends lost 3 bases and 6 bases respectively, with 17 bases between them. Per the germline V gene, CDR1 is KGHSH and CDR2 is LQKENI. CDR3 length equals 15 residues. Here the CDR3 DNA reads TGTGCCAGCTCACCCCGAGGACAGTCGGTGGATGGCTACACCTTC. As protein: CASSPRGQSVDGYTF.

The chain carries TRBV25-1 and TRBJ2-5; 7 bases line up with TRBD1. The V segment lost 5 bases and the J segment 5 bases; nucleotides outside the gene matches: 11. CDR1 MGHDK and CDR2 SYGVNS come from the germline V gene. This CDR3 comprises 15 residues. The CDR3 bases are TGTGCCAGCAGTAGACAGGGAAGTCGTATGGAGACCCAGTACTTC. As protein: CASSRQGSRMETQYF.

In its sample, this clonotype was seen a few times. The V call is TRBV11-1, the J call TRBJ2-5; the D call may be TRBD1 or TRBD2 (5 bases each). Trimming cost V 7 bases and J 2 bases, with 26 bases left between them. Germline V gene sequence: CDR1 SGHAT, CDR2 FQDESV (reference sequence). The CDR3 runs to 18 residues. CDR3 sequence (DNA): TGTGCCAGCATCCAAGGGTCCCTCTTTAGGGGACCTCAAGAGACCCAGTACTTC. Translated, it gives CASIQGSLFRGPQETQYF. Using reference TRBV11-1 and TRBJ2-5 for the parts outside the CDR3, the full variable domain is EAEVAQSPRYKITEKSQAVAFWCDPISGHATLYWYRQILGQGPELLVQFQDESVVDDSQLPKDRFSAERLKGVDSTLKIQPAELGDSAMYLCASIQGSLFRGPQETQYFGPGTRLLVL.

The chain joins TRBV28 to TRBJ2-5; TRBD2 is a possible D gene (5 bases). Germline V gene lookup returns CDR1 MDHEN and CDR2 SYDVKM. This CDR3 contains 13 residues. Trimming left V 7 bases short and J 5 bases short, with 14 bases between. The CDR3 bases are TGTGCCAGCACCCACGGAGGTCGGGAGACCCAGTACTTC. This codes for CASTHGGRETQYF.

The rearrangement uses TRBV7-2 and TRBJ1-1; the D is unclear. The CDR3 totals 16 residues. V dropped 5 bases and J dropped 7 bases, with 23 bases sitting between them. CDR1 and CDR2 from the germline V gene are SGHTA and FQGNSA. Written as DNA, the CDR3 is TGTGCCAGCAGCCCAGGCGGTCGACAATGGGCGTTTGAAGCTTTCTTT. Protein: CASSPGGRQWAFEAFF.

This clonotype appeared many times. The rearrangement joins TRBV4-3 to TRBJ2-7; D possibly corresponds to TRBD1 (6 bases). The V end lost 0 bases, the J end lost 5 bases, and 11 bases lay between the germline ends. Germline CDR1 LGHNA, CDR2 YSLEER. The CDR3 totals 14 residues. The CDR3 DNA follows: TGCGCCAGCAGCCAAGATTTAACAGGGAACGAGCAGTACTTC. Protein sequence: CASSQDLTGNEQYF.

This clonotype has just a few counts. V and J are TRBV7-2 and TRBJ2-5; 10 nucleotides align to TRBD1. Germline V gene sequence: CDR1 SGHTA, CDR2 FQGNSA. The CDR3 totals 15 residues. J was trimmed by 4 bases and V by 5 bases; bases with no gene match: 7. The chain's CDR3 is CASSQGQGWRETQYF. CDR3 nucleotides: TGTGCCAGCAGCCAGGGACAGGGGTGGAGAGAGACCCAGTACTTC.

On this clonotype itself: A much larger clone lies one base from this, so it may be a read error. The chain recombines TRBV6-5 with TRBJ2-5, with TRBD2 matching 12 bases. In germline, CDR1 is MNHEY, CDR2 SVGAGI. This CDR3 is 18 amino acids long. CDR3 bases: TGTGCCAGCAGTTACTCAGGTGCCGGACTAGCGGGGAAAGAGACCCAGCACTTC. Its translation: CASSYSGAGLAGKETQHF.

The gene calls are TRBV7-9 and TRBJ2-1; D is perhaps TRBD2 (6 bases). Germline V gene lookup returns CDR1 SEHNR and CDR2 FQNEAQ (reference sequence). Trimming took 5 bases from V and 3 from J, leaving 17 bases between them. This CDR3 comprises 16 residues. The CDR3: CASSPLPGGSYNEQFF. Written as DNA, the CDR3 is TGTGCCAGCAGCCCCCTCCCCGGGGGTAGCTACAATGAGCAGTTCTTC. Full variable domain (remainder filled in from reference TRBV7-9 and TRBJ2-1): DTGVSQNPRHKITKRGQNVTFRCDPISEHNRLYWYRQTLGQGPEFLTYFQNEAQLEKSRLLSDRFSAERPKGSFSTLEIQRTEQGDSAMYLCASSPLPGGSYNEQFFGPGTRLTVL.

This clonotype was seen many times. The chain combines TRBV15 with TRBJ2-1; tentatively, D is TRBD2 (6 bases). V lost 0 bases and J lost 7, with 10 bases in between. Germline values: CDR1 LNHNV, CDR2 YYDKDF (reference sequence). The CDR3 contains 14 residues. As DNA, the CDR3 is TGTGCCACCAGCAGAGATCTGGGGAGGAATGAGCAGTTCTTC. Its protein product is CATSRDLGRNEQFF.

This clonotype was recorded at least ten times. This chain joins TRBV5-1 and TRBJ2-1; TRBD2 matches at 12 bases. V dropped 1 base and J dropped 3; count of bases not matched to a gene: 5. The CDR3 has 17 residues. The germline gives CDR1 SGHRS, CDR2 YFSETQ. The CDR3 DNA follows: TGCGCCAGCAGCTTGTCTAGCGGGAGGGAGATCTACAATGAGCAGTTCTTC. Translation gives CASSLSSGREIYNEQFF.

The J gene is TRBJ1-6, the V gene TRBV20-1; no clear D. CDR1 is DFQATT and CDR2 is SNEGSKA in the germline V gene (reference sequence). The length of the CDR3 is 13 residues. The germline V and J ends were trimmed by 6 bases and 7 bases, with 13 bases remaining between them. CDR3 DNA sequence: TGCAGTGCGTTAGAGACTGTGAATTCACCCCTCCACTTT. This encodes CSALETVNSPLHF.

This clonotype was detected a few times. The genes are TRBV6-1 and TRBJ1-3, with 10 bases matching TRBD1. This CDR3 contains 15 residues. The junction had 10 bases not matched to a gene; V was cut back by 6 bases and J by 8 bases. Germline assignment: CDR1 MNHNS and CDR2 SASEGT. The CDR3 bases are TGTGCCAGCAGCCTCCGGGGGGACAGGGGCGACACCATATATTTT. It yields the protein CASSLRGDRGDTIYF.

The rearrangement joins TRBV7-6 to TRBJ2-7, with D possibly being TRBD2 (6 bases). The CDR3 has 16 amino acids. Germline CDR1 is SGHVS and CDR2 is FNYEAQ. Trimming shortened V by 5 bases and J by 0 bases, and 17 bases separated the two germline ends. In DNA, the CDR3 is TGTGCCAGCAGCCAACAAGGAGGGGCCAGCTCCTACGAGCAGTACTTC. This sequence encodes CASSQQGGASSYEQYF.

This clonotype was counted many times. The chain combines TRBV20-1 with TRBJ2-5; 11 bases agree with TRBD2. Per germline, CDR1 DFQATT and CDR2 SNEGSKA (reference sequence). This CDR3 contains 14 residues. V shed 6 bases, J shed 5 bases, and the junction held 8 bases outside the gene matches. CDR3 loop: CSAPFSGGVETQYF. The CDR3 nucleotides read TGCAGTGCCCCCTTTAGCGGGGGGGTGGAGACCCAGTACTTC.

This chain uses TRBV11-2 with TRBJ1-1, with unresolved D. This CDR3 has 15 amino acids. Between the trimmed V and J ends, which lost 5 bases and 4 bases, there was a span of 17 bases. Germline values: CDR1 SGHAT, CDR2 FQNNGV. As DNA, the CDR3 is TGTGCCAGCAGCCTTAGCCTCCGCCAGCGCACTGAAGCTTTCTTT. Amino acid sequence: CASSLSLRQRTEAFF.

The chain recombines TRBV4-3 with TRBJ2-7, with TRBD1 matching over 7 bases. V shed 4 bases and J 6 bases; nucleotides not matched to a gene: 9. The CDR3 length is 14 residues. Per germline, CDR1 LGHNA and CDR2 YSLEER. CDR3 in DNA: TGCGCCAGCAGCCGGGAGCCAGGGGGTTTCGAGCAGTACTTC. It yields the protein CASSREPGGFEQYF.

This chain links TRBV20-1 with TRBJ2-3; 10 bases are shared with TRBD2. Trimming removed 1 base from V and 6 bases from J; junction bases left unmatched: 4. The CDR3 runs 14 residues. Germline assignment: CDR1 DFQATT and CDR2 SNEGSKA (reference sequence). CDR3 amino acids: CSARAAGGRDTQYF. The CDR3 region has the DNA TGCAGTGCTAGAGCAGCGGGAGGGCGGGATACGCAGTATTTT.

Regarding this clonotype: This could be a read error, since a much larger clone is one nucleotide away. The rearrangement joins TRBV20-1 to TRBJ2-5; perhaps D is TRBD1 or TRBD2 (6 bases each). The length of the CDR3 is 12 residues. Deletions cut 8 bases from V and 2 bases from J, with 12 bases between. Germline CDR1 reads DFQATT; CDR2 reads SNEGSKA (reference sequence). The CDR3 here is CSSGDTQETQYF. The DNA of the CDR3 is TGCAGTTCGGGGGACACTCAAGAGACCCAGTACTTC.

The chain couples TRBV29-1 to TRBJ1-1; TRBD1 matches 9 bases. Germline CDR1 is SQVTM and CDR2 is ANQGSEA. Germline trimming cut 6 bases from V and 5 bases from J; bases unmatched to any gene: 16. The CDR3 length is 16 residues. Here the CDR3 reads CSVRDRVFASGTEAFF. The CDR3, as DNA: TGCAGCGTGCGGGACAGGGTATTTGCCAGCGGGACTGAAGCTTTCTTT. The full variable domain, in which reference TRBV29-1 and TRBJ1-1 provide the parts outside the CDR3, is SAVISQKPSRDICQRGTSLTIQCQVDSQVTMMFWYRQQPGQSLTLIATANQGSEATYESGFVIDKFPISRPNLTFSTLTVSNMSPEDSSIYLCSVRDRVFASGTEAFFGQGTRLTVV.

The chain employs TRBV29-1 and TRBJ1-1; D gene uncertain. The V and J ends lost 6 bases and 2 bases respectively, with 13 bases between them. This CDR3 contains 13 residues. Per germline, CDR1 SQVTM and CDR2 ANQGSEA. DNA of the CDR3: TGCAGCGTCCCCCGGAGTGGAAACACTGAAGCTTTCTTT. It is translated as CSVPRSGNTEAFF.

This clonotype was detected only a few times. V usage is TRBV24-1 and J usage is TRBJ2-7, with D tentatively TRBD2 (6 bases). Trimming left V 4 bases short and J 0 bases short, with 18 bases between. CDR3 length: 17 amino acids. The germline gives CDR1 KGHDR, CDR2 SFDVKD. CDR3 DNA: TGTGCCACCAGTGACCCCGAGGGGACTTCTCGCTCCTACGAGCAGTACTTC. Protein: CATSDPEGTSRSYEQYF.

This clonotype was detected ten times or more. This chain uses TRBV10-3 with TRBJ2-5, with 7 bases identical to TRBD1. J gave up 7 bases and V 6 bases, and 8 bases lay outside the gene matches. This CDR3 is 13 amino acids long. CDR1 ENHRY and CDR2 SYGVKD come from the germline V gene. In nucleotides, the CDR3 is TGTGCCATCAGAGACAGGGAATATGCGACCCAGTACTTC. Translation: CAIRDREYATQYF.

The V call is TRBV6-5, the J call TRBJ1-1; 7 bases align to TRBD1. This CDR3 region has 14 residues. The germline gives CDR1 MNHEY, CDR2 SVGAGI. The junction had 7 bases not matched to a gene; V was cut back by 4 bases and J by 5 bases. As DNA, the CDR3 is TGTGCCAGCAGTTCGAACAGGGGTGAGACTGAAGCTTTCTTT. Residues: CASSSNRGETEAFF.

J is TRBJ2-7 and V is TRBV12-3 or TRBV12-4; D is possibly TRBD2 (5 bases). The CDR3 totals 15 residues. V was shortened by 5 bases and J by 2 bases, with 16 bases between the two germline ends. Here the CDR3 reads CASSPVEVGPYEQYF. The CDR3 DNA follows: TGTGCCAGCAGTCCCGTGGAGGTCGGCCCCTACGAGCAGTACTTC.

CDR3 sequence (DNA): TGCGCCAGCAGCCGCCGGGACAACTCTGGAAACACCATATATTTT. Translation gives CASSRRDNSGNTIYF. The V gene is TRBV4-1, the J gene TRBJ1-3; the D gene is possibly TRBD1 (6 bases). Germline V CDR1 and CDR2: MGHRA, YSYEKL. V was pared by 4 bases and J by 0 bases, with 10 bases between. The length of the CDR3 is 15 residues.

This clonotype was seen a few times. The chain uses TRBV7-8 and TRBJ2-4; D remains ambiguous. The V and J ends lost 5 bases and 3 bases respectively, with 11 bases between them. The germline CDR1 and CDR2 sequences are SGHVS and FQNEAQ. CDR3 length equals 14 residues. CDR3 sequence reads: CASSARLDKNIQYF. The CDR3 DNA follows: TGTGCCAGCAGCGCCCGGTTGGACAAAAACATTCAGTACTTC.